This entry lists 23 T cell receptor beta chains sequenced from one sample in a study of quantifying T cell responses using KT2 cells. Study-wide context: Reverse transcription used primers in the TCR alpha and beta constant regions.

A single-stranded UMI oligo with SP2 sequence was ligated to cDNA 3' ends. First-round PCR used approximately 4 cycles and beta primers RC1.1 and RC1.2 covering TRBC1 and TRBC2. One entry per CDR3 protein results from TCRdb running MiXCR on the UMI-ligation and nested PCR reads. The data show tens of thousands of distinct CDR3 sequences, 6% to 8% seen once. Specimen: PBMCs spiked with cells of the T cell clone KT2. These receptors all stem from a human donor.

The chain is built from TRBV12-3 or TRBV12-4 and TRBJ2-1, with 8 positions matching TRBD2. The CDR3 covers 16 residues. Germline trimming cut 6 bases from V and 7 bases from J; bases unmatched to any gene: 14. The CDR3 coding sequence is TGTGCCAGCAGCCTCTACGGGGGGGGAGTGCAGAATGAGCAGTTCTTC. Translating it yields CASSLYGGGVQNEQFF.

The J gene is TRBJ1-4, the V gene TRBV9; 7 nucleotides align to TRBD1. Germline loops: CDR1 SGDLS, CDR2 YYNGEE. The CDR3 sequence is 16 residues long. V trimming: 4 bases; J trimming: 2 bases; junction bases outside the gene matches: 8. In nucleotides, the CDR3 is TGTGCCAGCAGCCCTCAATACAGGGGCACTAATGAAAAACTGTTTTTT. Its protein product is CASSPQYRGTNEKLFF.

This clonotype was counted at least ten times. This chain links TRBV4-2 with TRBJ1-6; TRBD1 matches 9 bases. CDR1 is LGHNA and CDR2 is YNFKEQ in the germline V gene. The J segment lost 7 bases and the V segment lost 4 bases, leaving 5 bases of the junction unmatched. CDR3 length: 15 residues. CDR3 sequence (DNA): TGTGCCAGCAGCCTCGACAGGGGGGAGAATTCACCCCTCCACTTT. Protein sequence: CASSLDRGENSPLHF.

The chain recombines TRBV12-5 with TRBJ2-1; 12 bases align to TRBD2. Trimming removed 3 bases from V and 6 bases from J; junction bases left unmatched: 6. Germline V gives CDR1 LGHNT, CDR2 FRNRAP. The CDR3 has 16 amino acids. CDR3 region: CASGLTLAGGGNEQFF. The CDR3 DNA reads TGTGCTAGTGGTTTAACCCTAGCGGGAGGGGGCAATGAGCAGTTCTTC.

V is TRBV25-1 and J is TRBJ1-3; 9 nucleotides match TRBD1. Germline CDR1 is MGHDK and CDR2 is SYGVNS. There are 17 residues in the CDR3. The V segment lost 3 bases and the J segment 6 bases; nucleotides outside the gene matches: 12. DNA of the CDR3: TGTGCCAGCAGTGATAAAGGGACAGGGAGACGCGTAAACACCATATATTTT. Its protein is CASSDKGTGRRVNTIYF.

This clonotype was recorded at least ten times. The CDR3 sequence: CASSVQGPAFF. CDR3 nucleotides: TGTGCCAGCAGTGTCCAGGGTCCGGCTTTCTTT. The chain couples TRBV12-3 or TRBV12-4 to TRBJ1-1; a possible D gene is TRBD1 (5 bases). The CDR3 loop spans 11 amino acids. Trimming removed 5 bases from V and 11 bases from J, with 12 bases in between.

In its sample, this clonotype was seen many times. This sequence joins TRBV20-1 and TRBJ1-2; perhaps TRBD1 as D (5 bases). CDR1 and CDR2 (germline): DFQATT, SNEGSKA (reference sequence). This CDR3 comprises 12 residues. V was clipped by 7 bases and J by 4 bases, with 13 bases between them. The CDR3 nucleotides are TGCAGTGTCGGGGGGGGTGTCTATGGCTACACCTTC. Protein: CSVGGGVYGYTF.

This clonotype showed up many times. The CDR3 is CASSQDPGTGAGELFF. The CDR3 region has the DNA TGTGCCAGCAGCCAAGACCCGGGGACAGGGGCCGGGGAGCTGTTTTTT. The chain employs TRBV4-2 and TRBJ2-2; 10 positions match TRBD1. Germline V gene sequence: CDR1 LGHNA, CDR2 YNFKEQ. Trimming took 0 bases from V and 6 from J; bases not matched to a gene: 4. This CDR3 has 16 amino acids.

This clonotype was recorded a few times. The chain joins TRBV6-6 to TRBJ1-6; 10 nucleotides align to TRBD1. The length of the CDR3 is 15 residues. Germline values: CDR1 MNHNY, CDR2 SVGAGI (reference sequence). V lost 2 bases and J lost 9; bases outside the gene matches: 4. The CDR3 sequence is CASSYKRDRGSPLHF. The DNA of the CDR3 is TGTGCCAGCAGTTACAAGCGGGACAGGGGTTCACCCCTCCACTTT.

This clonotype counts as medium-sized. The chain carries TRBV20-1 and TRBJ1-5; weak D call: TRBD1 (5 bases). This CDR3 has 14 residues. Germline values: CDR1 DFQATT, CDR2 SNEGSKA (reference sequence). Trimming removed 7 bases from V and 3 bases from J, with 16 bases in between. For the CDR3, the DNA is TGCAGTGTGTCCAGGGCGCTTTCCAATCAGCCCCAGCATTTT. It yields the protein CSVSRALSNQPQHF.

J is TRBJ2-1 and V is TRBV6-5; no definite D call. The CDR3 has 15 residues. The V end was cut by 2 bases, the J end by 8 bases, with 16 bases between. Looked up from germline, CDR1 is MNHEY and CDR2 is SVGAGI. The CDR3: CASSYNWGRFDEQFF. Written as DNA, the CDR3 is TGTGCCAGCAGTTACAATTGGGGTCGTTTCGATGAGCAGTTCTTC.

The CDR3 loop reads CASSPSGGAPGNTIYF. The DNA for the CDR3 is TGTGCCAGCTCACCCTCGGGGGGCGCCCCTGGAAACACCATATATTTT. The chain is built from TRBV18 and TRBJ1-3, with a possible D match to TRBD1 (6 bases). Between the trimmed V and J ends, which lost 3 bases and 2 bases, there was a span of 14 bases. CDR1 is KGHSH, CDR2 LQKENI, per germline. CDR3 length equals 16 residues.

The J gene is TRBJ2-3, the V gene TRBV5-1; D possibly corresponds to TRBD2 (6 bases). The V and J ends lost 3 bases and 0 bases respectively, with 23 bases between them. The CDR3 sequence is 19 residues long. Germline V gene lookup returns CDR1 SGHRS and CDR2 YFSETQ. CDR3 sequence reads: CASSSPRDSPGPSTDTQYF. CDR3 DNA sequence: TGCGCCAGCAGCTCACCCCGGGACTCTCCCGGCCCTAGCACAGATACGCAGTATTTT.

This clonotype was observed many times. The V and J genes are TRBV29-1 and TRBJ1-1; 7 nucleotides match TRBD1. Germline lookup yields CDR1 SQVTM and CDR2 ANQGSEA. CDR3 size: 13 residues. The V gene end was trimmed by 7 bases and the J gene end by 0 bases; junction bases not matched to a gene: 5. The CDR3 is CSGKDRLNTEAFF. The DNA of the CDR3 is TGCAGCGGGAAGGACAGGCTGAACACTGAAGCTTTCTTT.

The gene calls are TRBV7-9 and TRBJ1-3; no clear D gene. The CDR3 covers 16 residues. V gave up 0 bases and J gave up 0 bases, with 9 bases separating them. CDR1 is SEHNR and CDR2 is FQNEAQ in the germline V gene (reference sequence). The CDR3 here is CASSLAGQYSGNTIYF. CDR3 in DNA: TGTGCCAGCAGCTTAGCAGGGCAGTACTCTGGAAACACCATATATTTT.

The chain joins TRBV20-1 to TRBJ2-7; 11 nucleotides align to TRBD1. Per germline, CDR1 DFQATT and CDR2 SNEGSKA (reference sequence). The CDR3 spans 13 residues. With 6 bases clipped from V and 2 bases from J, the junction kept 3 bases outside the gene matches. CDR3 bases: TGCAGTGCCCCGGGACAGGGGGCCTACGAGCAGTACTTC. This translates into CSAPGQGAYEQYF.

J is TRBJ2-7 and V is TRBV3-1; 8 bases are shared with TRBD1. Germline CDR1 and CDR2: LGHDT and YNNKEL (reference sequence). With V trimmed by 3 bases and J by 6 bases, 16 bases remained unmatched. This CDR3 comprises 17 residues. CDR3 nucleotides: TGTGCCAGCAGCCAGAAAGCCACCGCGGACAGGGCTGGCGAGCAGTACTTC. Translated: CASSQKATADRAGEQYF.

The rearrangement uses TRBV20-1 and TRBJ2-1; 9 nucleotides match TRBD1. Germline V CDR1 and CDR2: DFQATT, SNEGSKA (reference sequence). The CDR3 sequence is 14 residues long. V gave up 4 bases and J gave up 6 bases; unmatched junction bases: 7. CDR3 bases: TGCAGTGCTAACCAGGGACAGGGTTTCAATGAGCAGTTCTTC. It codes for CSANQGQGFNEQFF.

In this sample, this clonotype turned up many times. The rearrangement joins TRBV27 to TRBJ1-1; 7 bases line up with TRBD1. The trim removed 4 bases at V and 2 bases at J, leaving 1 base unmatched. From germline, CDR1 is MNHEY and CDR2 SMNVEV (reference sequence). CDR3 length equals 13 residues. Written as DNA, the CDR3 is TGTGCCAGCAGTTGGGACAGTAACACTGAAGCTTTCTTT. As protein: CASSWDSNTEAFF.

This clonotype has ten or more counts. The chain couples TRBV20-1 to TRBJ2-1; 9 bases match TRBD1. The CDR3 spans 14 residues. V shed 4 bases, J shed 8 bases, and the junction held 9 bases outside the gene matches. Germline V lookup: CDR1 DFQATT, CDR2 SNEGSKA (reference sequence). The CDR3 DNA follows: TGCAGTGCTATTAGGACAGGGGTTGGTGATGAGCAGTTCTTC. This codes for CSAIRTGVGDEQFF.

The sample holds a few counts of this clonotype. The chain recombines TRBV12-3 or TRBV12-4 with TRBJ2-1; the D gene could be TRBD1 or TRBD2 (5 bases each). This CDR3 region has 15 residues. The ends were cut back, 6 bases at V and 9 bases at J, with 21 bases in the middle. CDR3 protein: CASSPIEGRSIEQFF. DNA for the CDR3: TGTGCCAGCAGCCCCATTGAGGGGCGATCAATTGAGCAGTTCTTC.

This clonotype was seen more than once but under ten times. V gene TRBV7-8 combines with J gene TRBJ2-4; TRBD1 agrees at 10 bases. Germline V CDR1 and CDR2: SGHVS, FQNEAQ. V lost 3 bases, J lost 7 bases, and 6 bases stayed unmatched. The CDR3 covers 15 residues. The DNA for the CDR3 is TGTGCCAGCAGCTTCGTCCCGGGACAGGGGAACATTCAGTACTTC. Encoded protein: CASSFVPGQGNIQYF. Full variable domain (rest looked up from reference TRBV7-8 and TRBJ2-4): GAGVSQSPRYKVAKRGQDVALRCDPISGHVSLFWYQQALGQGPEFLTYFQNEAQLDKSGLPSDRFFAERPEGSVSTLKIQRTQQEDSAVYLCASSFVPGQGNIQYFGAGTRLSVL.

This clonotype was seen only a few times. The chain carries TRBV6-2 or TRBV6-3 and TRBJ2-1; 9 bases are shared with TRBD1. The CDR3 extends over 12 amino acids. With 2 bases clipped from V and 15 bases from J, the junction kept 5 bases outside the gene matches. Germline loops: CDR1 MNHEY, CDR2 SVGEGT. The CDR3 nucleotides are TGTGCCAGCAGTTACACCGGGACAGGGCCGTTCTTC. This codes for CASSYTGTGPFF.